This T cell receptor beta chain was captured by sequencing in a study of identical twins. The CDR3 runs 13 residues. Trimming removed 1 base at V and 5 bases at J, with 11 bases between. Germline V gives CDR1 SQVTM, CDR2 ANQGSEA. MiXCR, run by TCRdb on the 5' RACE reads, gives a single entry per CDR3 protein. The sample has roughly 690,000 distinct CDR3 sequences, approximately 22% seen once; the top ten hold around 4.4%. This sample also belongs to another study, concerning T cells expressing NK-cell markers.

This TCR derives from a woman between 18 and 29 years old in good health. The genes are TRBV29-1 and TRBJ2-5, with a weak D call TRBD2 (6 bases). The sequencing input was PBMCs. The CDR3 sequence: CSVEGGVAETQYF. The CDR3 DNA is TGCAGCGTTGAAGGGGGGGTAGCGGAGACCCAGTACTTC.